The 9 T cell receptor beta chains presented below share a single source sample, sequenced in a study of blood T cell repertoires in COVID-19 (dated by TCRdb to 2018 to 2020). To prepare the library, the immunoSEQ multiplex PCR assay was applied. TCRdb limited this immuneACCESS table to in-frame rearrangements with V and J called. A share of clones is missing; checked studies link under half to unresolved V genes, and the rest is unexplained. This sample holds hundreds of thousands of clones; around 84% were observed only once. The top ten clones comprise roughly 1.6% of the sample. Material: PBMCs or T cells enriched from blood (not recorded which). These receptors were collected from a woman aged 50 to 60 who had recovered from COVID-19.

The CDR3 loop reads CASSSTWGRDSGNTIYF. Here the CDR3 DNA reads TGTGCCAGCAGCTCCACTTGGGGTCGGGACTCTGGAAACACCATATATTTT. The chain is built from TRBV9 and TRBJ1-3, with no clear D. Per germline, CDR1 SGDLS and CDR2 YYNGEE. Trimming stripped 4 bases from V and 0 bases from J, with 17 bases between. The CDR3 runs 17 residues.

CDR3 amino acids: CASSGSFWAEAFF. In DNA, the CDR3 is TGTGCCAGCAGCGGTAGCTTCTGGGCTGAAGCTTTCTTT. V is TRBV5-5 and J is TRBJ1-1; D is unresolved. Germline-derived CDR1 and CDR2 are SGHKS and YYEKEE (reference sequence). CDR3 length: 13 amino acids. V shed 4 bases and J shed 6 bases, with 13 bases lying between them.

The genes are TRBV27 and TRBJ2-1; 7 nucleotides agree with TRBD1. The V and J ends lost 9 bases and 3 bases, in that order; junction bases with no gene match: 17. Germline values: CDR1 MNHEY, CDR2 SMNVEV (reference sequence). CDR3 length: 17 residues. CDR3 in DNA: TGTGCCAGTCGAGTTTCTGTCAGGGGGTTGGGCTACAATGAGCAGTTCTTC. This gives the protein CASRVSVRGLGYNEQFF.

This clone occurred a few times. The rearrangement uses TRBV2 and TRBJ1-4, with 9 bases aligning to TRBD1. The CDR3 has 14 residues. Germline assignment: CDR1 SNHLY and CDR2 FYNNEI. J was trimmed by 11 bases and V by 6 bases; bases with no gene match: 10. DNA for the CDR3: TGTGCCAGCAGCCACCCACGACAGGGGGGGAAACTGTTTTTT. Its protein product is CASSHPRQGGKLFF.

The chain uses TRBV6-2 or TRBV6-3 and TRBJ2-7; 10 bases line up with TRBD2. Germline V lookup: CDR1 MNHEY, CDR2 SVGEGT. Trimming cost V 2 bases and J 4 bases; bases outside gene matches: 8. This CDR3 has 16 amino acids. The CDR3 is CASSYAVSGRAYEQYF. CDR3 sequence (DNA): TGTGCCAGCAGTTACGCCGTAAGCGGGAGGGCTTACGAGCAGTACTTC.

This clone was seen once. The V gene is TRBV28, the J gene TRBJ2-3; 7 nucleotides align to TRBD2. This CDR3 has 17 residues. V shed 5 bases and J 1 base; nucleotides not matched to a gene: 12. CDR1 and CDR2 from the germline V gene are MDHEN and SYDVKM. CDR3 amino acids: CASSSPHSGWGTDTQYF. The CDR3 DNA is TGTGCCAGCAGTAGTCCACATAGCGGGTGGGGCACAGATACGCAGTATTTT.

The chain employs TRBV7-8 and TRBJ1-1; a possible D gene is TRBD1 (5 bases). The V end lost 0 bases, the J end lost 0 bases, and 17 bases lay between the germline ends. Germline V gene sequence: CDR1 SGHVS, CDR2 FQNEAQ. This CDR3 is 18 amino acids long. The chain's CDR3 is CASSLAYPGQVVNTEAFF. The CDR3 DNA reads TGTGCCAGCAGCTTAGCGTACCCAGGGCAAGTCGTGAACACTGAAGCTTTCTTT.

V is TRBV12-3 or TRBV12-4 and J is TRBJ2-5, with unresolved D. CDR3 length equals 13 residues. Trimming left V 0 bases short and J 5 bases short, with 7 bases between. In DNA form, the CDR3 reads TGTGCCAGCAGTTTAGCGCGGATGGAGACCCAGTACTTC. This gives the protein CASSLARMETQYF.

This chain connects TRBV10-3 to TRBJ1-2, with D unresolved. The CDR3 covers 14 residues. V was shortened by 6 bases and J by 3 bases, with 14 bases between the two germline ends. Germline lookup yields CDR1 ENHRY and CDR2 SYGVKD. The CDR3 protein is CAISSRGLDYGYTF. As DNA, the CDR3 is TGTGCCATCAGCTCCAGAGGCTTGGACTATGGCTACACCTTC.